This T cell receptor beta chain was identified during a study of T cells in Graves' hyperthyroidism and ophthalmopathy (dated by TCRdb to the late 2010s). Concerning the study at large: Peripheral blood samples were taken at initial diagnosis, before any treatment was given. The roughly 91 discovery patients were randomly split 7:3 into training and test sets. After sampling, hyperthyroidism patients received methimazole starting at 30 mg daily, and ophthalmopathy patients received high-dose intravenous methylprednisolone. The paper reports TCR Vbeta CDR3 sequencing of some 140 peripheral blood samples: some 44 ophthalmopathy, 70 to 85 hyperthyroidism and 17 progressor patients. To identify TCR V-J signatures that set the groups apart, the researchers used a discovery cohort of 100 patients, made up of around 42 with Graves' ophthalmopathy and some 60 with stable Graves' hyperthyroidism. In addition, the study compared T-cell repertoires in thyroid tissue and in blood from about 6 Graves' hyperthyroidism patients. Prospective prediction of ophthalmopathy was tested in an independent validation cohort of approximately 18 hyperthyroidism patients and around 16 patients who later progressed to ophthalmopathy.

General conclusions and limits of the study: Most expanded thyroid clonotypes (frequency above 0.001) were also found in blood, which suggests that blood repertoires may mirror thyroid immune responses. A 13 V-J signature model separated ophthalmopathy from stable hyperthyroidism, with 87.88% sensitivity and about 81% specificity in cross-validation and 80%/75% in testing. No statistical method was used to fix the sample size in advance, and group allocation was not hidden from the investigators. In validation, the model predicted progression to ophthalmopathy with 55% to 71% sensitivity and approximately 72% specificity, a median of about six months before onset.

This clonotype was seen a handful of times. This receptor's antigen is unknown. Base quality data are lacking; no much larger clone is found one base away. The CDR3 has 19 amino acids, counting the end cysteine and phenylalanine. Only the CDR3 region is kept as DNA, spanning 57 bases read in frame from base 1. Looking up the germline V gene yields CDR1 MNHNS and CDR2 SASEGT. Ends trimmed: V by 7 bases, J by 4 bases; bases unmatched to a gene: 18. The TCR beta CDR3 regions were amplified from RNA transcripts. The first round of RT-PCR for the TCR CDR3 was performed with the HTBI primer set and the Qiagen OneStep RT-PCR kit. The libraries were constructed in a second round of multiplex PCR and then size-selected and purified. Paired-end sequencing of the libraries was performed with 100 bp reads on an Illumina HiSeq2000. The study's own analysis went as follows. SOAPnuke was used to process the raw data, with reads discarded if the reads contained adapters or uncalled bases, had a mean Phred below 15, or lacked an exact constant-primer or identifier match. COPE v1.2.5 was used to merge high-quality paired reads, and clonotypes were defined as unique nucleotide sequences. MiTCR v1.1 was used to align clonotypes to the IMGT TRBV, TRBD and TRBJ reference segments. The analysis was restricted to V-J combinations with a frequency above 0.0001, which together covered 99% to 99.2% of the repertoires. The TCS score was defined as F50 (clonal expansion) divided by E x V (chaos), with BLOSUM62-based TCRdist calculated between CDR3 peptides within each V-J. Welch's t-statistics and random forest reduced 500 to 550 V-J features to roughly 13, which were used in a naive Bayes classifier (R e1071). TCRdb took the public reads, trimmed them with fastp at Q25, ran MiXCR for clone calling and kept in-frame beta chains. Rows with one shared CDR3 protein collapse into an entry with the most common genes and DNA. What appears here as the V and J calls and clone size reflects TCRdb's work, not the paper's. In this sample the table shows around 500,000 distinct CDR3 sequences, around 15% of which occur a single time. Around 17% of the sample lies in the top ten.

A patient counted as having stable Graves' hyperthyroidism if no progression to ophthalmopathy occurred over 18 months of follow-up. Hyperthyroidism patients were newly diagnosed, with disease duration under 2 months, and aged 18 to 65 years. The study excluded patients with uncontrolled infections, other autoimmune diseases, pregnancy or lactation. Diagnoses relied on clinical symptoms, serum thyroxine and TRAb, thyroid ultrasound and orbital computed tomography. Ficoll-Paque density gradient centrifugation was used to isolate PBMCs from about 10 ml of fresh peripheral blood. Total RNA was extracted using Trizol reagent, and RNA quality was assessed on an Agilent 2100 Bioanalyzer.

The chain couples TRBV6-1 to TRBJ2-1; 11 junctional bases match TRBD2. This sequence was found in a woman aged 18 to 35 with Graves' hyperthyroidism. Sequenced input: blood. The sequenced DNA is TGTGCCAGCACCCCGGCACTAGCGGGAGTTGCGAGGGATTACAATGAGCAGTTCTTC. Translation gives CASTPALAGVARDYNEQFF.